This T cell receptor (beta chain) was captured in a study of T cell responses to AZD1222 COVID-19 vaccine. This clone came up many times. Its cognate antigen is unknown. Germline values: CDR1 SGHDN, CDR2 FVKESK. The CDR3 contains 16 residues. The V end was cut by 1 base, the J end by 0 bases, with 7 bases between. General study points: Just a handful of people given AZD1222 tested seropositive at baseline. Repertoires were obtained solely post-peak T cell response.

TCRdb keeps only in-frame clones here, not all; method: immunoSEQ multiplex PCR. In the table there are 95,000 to 120,000 clones, around 83% of which are singletons. The TCR originated in an adult in good health. The source material was peripheral blood, sampled on day 0 of AZD1222 vaccination. The V call is TRBV14, the J call TRBJ1-6; D is undetermined. The CDR3 DNA is TGTGCCAGCAGCCAAGCGTTCAGCTCCTATAATTCACCCCTCCACTTT. Translation: CASSQAFSSYNSPLHF.